The 15 T cell receptor beta chains below were found in one sample sequenced in a study of cytomegalovirus exposure and HLA in healthy donors (dated by TCRdb to between 2016 and 2019). The method was the immunoSEQ multiplex PCR assay. The multiplex PCR relied on a mix of 60 forward primers for TCR Vbeta segments and 13 reverse primers for TCR Jbeta segments. The immuneACCESS repertoire file appears here via TCRdb, limited to in-frame rearrangements. These files lack a portion of the clones; in checked studies, under half of the deficit traces to unresolved V genes, and the cause of the others is not known. This sample has 130,000 or so clones in its table, and approximately 8.7% of those were observed once. The ten largest clones take up 4.5% to 5.5% of the sample. The sample consisted of PBMCs. These receptors all stem from a man in his forties in good health and CMV-seronegative.

In its sample, this clone was seen a few times. The genes are TRBV27 and TRBJ1-2; possibly TRBD1 for D (6 bases). This CDR3 is built from 13 residues. Germline assignment: CDR1 MNHEY and CDR2 SMNVEV (reference sequence). Between the trimmed V and J ends, which lost 3 bases and 7 bases, there was a span of 12 bases. The CDR3 DNA is TGTGCCAGCAGTTTCCGGGGGGCGGCTGGCTACACCTTC. Translated: CASSFRGAAGYTF.

The V call is TRBV14, the J call TRBJ1-1, with D unresolved. The length of the CDR3 is 12 residues. V was clipped by 1 base and J by 6 bases, with 6 bases between them. In germline, CDR1 is SGHDN, CDR2 FVKESK. The CDR3 region is CASSQVTSEAFF. In DNA form, the CDR3 reads TGTGCCAGCAGCCAAGTAACTTCTGAAGCTTTCTTT.

The V call is TRBV21-1, the J call TRBJ1-5. TRBV21-1 is assigned pseudogene status. This CDR3 region has 16 residues. This CDR3 reads CASKEREQRSNQPQHF. CDR3 DNA: TGTGCCAGCAAAGAGAGAGAACAGCGGAGCAATCAGCCCCAGCATTTT.

This clone was seen only a few times. The chain recombines TRBV6-5 with TRBJ2-2; maybe TRBD1 (6 bases). Germline CDR1 is MNHEY and CDR2 is SVGAGI. V dropped 2 bases and J dropped 2 bases, with 9 bases sitting between them. This CDR3 comprises 15 residues. The CDR3 loop is CASSYRQDNTGELFF. In DNA form, the CDR3 reads TGTGCCAGCAGTTACAGACAGGATAACACCGGGGAGCTGTTTTTT.

CDR3 in amino acids: CASSLDHGGNEQFF. CDR3 bases: TGTGCCAGCAGCTTAGATCACGGGGGGAATGAGCAGTTCTTC. This chain connects TRBV7-2 to TRBJ2-1; 7 bases map to TRBD2. The V and J ends lost 1 base and 7 bases, in that order; junction bases with no gene match: 4. The CDR3 extends over 14 amino acids. Germline V lookup: CDR1 SGHTA, CDR2 FQGNSA. The variable domain in full, completed from reference TRBV7-2 and TRBJ2-1, reads GAGVSQSPSNKVTEKGKDVELRCDPISGHTALYWYRQSLGQGLEFLIYFQGNSAPDKSGLPSDRFSAERTGGSVSTLTIQRTQQEDSAVYLCASSLDHGGNEQFFGPGTRLTVL.

This clone was seen only a few times. The rearrangement joins TRBV9 to TRBJ2-1; TRBD1 aligns across 9 bases. The J segment lost 6 bases and the V segment lost 4 bases, leaving 2 bases of the junction unmatched. The germline gives CDR1 SGDLS, CDR2 YYNGEE. The CDR3 has 13 amino acids. CDR3 DNA sequence: TGTGCCAGCAGCCTGGACAGGGGCAATGAGCAGTTCTTC. This sequence encodes CASSLDRGNEQFF. The variable domain in full, with the rest retrieved from reference TRBV9 and TRBJ2-1, is DSGVTQTPKHLITATGQRVTLRCSPRSGDLSVYWYQQSLDQGLQFLIQYYNGEERAKGNILERFSAQQFPDLHSELNLSSLELGDSALYFCASSLDRGNEQFFGPGTRLTVL.

A few counts support this clone. The chain has TRBV19 and TRBJ2-6; possibly TRBD1 for D (6 bases). The V and J ends lost 7 bases and 1 base respectively, with 14 bases between them. The germline CDR1 and CDR2 sequences are LNHDA and SQIVND (reference sequence). The CDR3 is 16 amino acids. The CDR3 DNA reads TGTGCCAGTACCCCGGGACAACATTCTGGGGCCAACGTCCTGACTTTC. Encoded protein: CASTPGQHSGANVLTF. The whole variable domain, filled in from reference TRBV19 and TRBJ2-6, reads DGGITQSPKYLFRKEGQNVTLSCEQNLNHDAMYWYRQDPGQGLRLIYYSQIVNDFQKGDIAEGYSVSREKKESFPLTVTSAQKNPTAFYLCASTPGQHSGANVLTFGAGSRLTVL.

The chain employs TRBV2 and TRBJ2-5, with a possible D match to TRBD1 (6 bases). The V gene lost 6 bases and the J gene lost 1 base, with 12 bases spanning the gap. The V gene's germline CDR1 is SNHLY and CDR2 FYNNEI. The CDR3 is 14 amino acids. As DNA, the CDR3 is TGTGCCAGCAGACAGGGCCGGGGCCAAGAGACCCAGTACTTC. This codes for CASRQGRGQETQYF.

The chain uses TRBV4-1 and TRBJ2-7; 8 bases map to TRBD1. Germline CDR1 reads MGHRA; CDR2 reads YSYEKL. The CDR3 consists of 16 residues. The junction had 10 bases not matched to a gene; V was cut back by 0 bases and J by 6 bases. The CDR3 here is CASSQEIGQGLREQYF. The CDR3 DNA follows: TGCGCCAGCAGCCAAGAAATTGGACAGGGTCTTCGCGAGCAGTACTTC.

This clone showed up just a few times. The V and J genes are TRBV28 and TRBJ1-3; tentatively, D is TRBD1 (5 bases). The CDR3 covers 16 residues. Trimming cost V 5 bases and J 0 bases, with 14 bases left between them. Germline loops: CDR1 MDHEN, CDR2 SYDVKM. CDR3 amino acids: CASSAQGVYSGNTIYF. CDR3 DNA sequence: TGTGCCAGCAGTGCCCAGGGCGTCTACTCTGGAAACACCATATATTTT.

This clone was seen a few times. This chain uses TRBV30 with TRBJ2-5, with 8 positions matching TRBD2. The closer fit of TRBJ2-7 to the DNA end suggests the J call may be wrong. The CDR3 is made up of 13 amino acids. Germline V gene data show CDR1 as GTSNPN and CDR2 as SVGIG (reference sequence). The CDR3 DNA is TGTGCCTGGGACCGGGGGGGCGGGGGCGAGCAGTACTTC. It encodes CAWDRGGGGEQYF.

In this sample, this clone turned up a few times. The chain carries TRBV5-1 and TRBJ1-4; 7 nucleotides match TRBD1. Per germline, CDR1 SGHRS and CDR2 YFSETQ. CDR3 length equals 14 residues. V was clipped by 0 bases and J by 4 bases; unmatched bases: 0. CDR3 DNA sequence: TGCGCCAGCAGCTTGGCAGGGGGTAATGAAAAACTGTTTTTT. It yields the protein CASSLAGGNEKLFF.

This clone appeared a few times. The gene calls are TRBV15 and TRBJ2-5; the D gene is possibly TRBD1 (6 bases). This CDR3 spans 13 amino acids. Per the germline V gene, CDR1 is LNHNV and CDR2 is YYDKDF (reference sequence). V was clipped by 5 bases and J by 5 bases, with 12 bases between them. CDR3 nucleotides: TGTGCCACCAGCCCAGGGGTGGGGGAGACCCAGTACTTC. Protein: CATSPGVGETQYF.

This clone was counted a few times. V and J are TRBV29-1 and TRBJ2-7, with 7 nucleotides matching TRBD1. The CDR3 has 12 amino acids. Unmatched junction bases numbered 4, after V lost 6 bases and J lost 2 bases. Germline CDR1 SQVTM, CDR2 ANQGSEA. The CDR3 sequence is CSVGQAPYEQYF. For the CDR3, the DNA is TGCAGCGTAGGACAGGCCCCCTACGAGCAGTACTTC.

This clone has just a few counts. The V and J genes are TRBV27 and TRBJ2-3, with a tentative D call TRBD1 (6 bases). The V gene lost 5 bases and the J gene lost 4 bases, with 10 bases spanning the gap. The CDR3 extends over 13 amino acids. Per the germline V gene, CDR1 is MNHEY and CDR2 is SMNVEV (reference sequence). The CDR3 DNA reads as TGTGCCAGCAGTCGAGCAGGGGCAGATACGCAGTATTTT. It specifies CASSRAGADTQYF.